The TCR beta chain described here comes from a study of beta chain features in type 1 diabetes. In the case of this clone: Its antigen is as yet unknown.

Sorted populations were all over 95% pure. Study-level findings and limits: Whatever favoring of shorter templates PCR might show would apply equally to patients and controls. The VDJ junctions of type 1 diabetes patients carried fewer insertions and more deletions. Across all four CD4+ subsets, people with type 1 diabetes showed modestly shorter TCRB CDR3s.

Since all of the isolated RNA was reverse transcribed, expressed TCRB transcripts were what got sequenced. Profiling relied on immunoSEQ multiplex PCR, and the TCRdb table lists in-frame clones only, not all of them. The repertoire holds 95,000 to 150,000 clones, with 16% as singletons. CDR1 SNHLY and CDR2 FYNNEI come from the germline V gene. This CDR3 has 12 amino acids. Between the trimmed V and J ends, which lost 6 bases and 5 bases, there was a span of 9 bases. The sequence came from a man aged 25-40 years with type 1 diabetes. Sample: central memory CD4+ T cells from blood. V usage is TRBV2 and J usage is TRBJ2-3; D is perhaps TRBD2 (6 bases). The CDR3 spells CASREEGDTQYF. CDR3 coding DNA: TGTGCCAGCAGGGAGGAGGGAGATACGCAGTATTTT.